The clone carrying this T cell receptor beta chain was observed at least ten times. TCRdb's copy holds only in-frame clones and misses some; the assay was immunoSEQ multiplex PCR. This table has about 40,000 clones, 79% appearing once. The data were taken from a study of blood T cell repertoires in COVID-19. As for the study in general: Researchers got acute and convalescent COVID-19 samples from the United States, Italy and Spain. Sources were T cells, B-cell-depleted T cells, or PBMCs; the material itself was cDNA or gDNA.

V shed 7 bases and J 4 bases; nucleotides not matched to a gene: 8. Germline lookup yields CDR1 MNHEY and CDR2 SVGAGI. This CDR3 contains 14 residues. This chain uses TRBV6-5 with TRBJ2-7; 9 nucleotides align to TRBD2. This clonotype was sampled from an elderly woman with acute or convalescent COVID-19. Sequenced sample: peripheral blood. The CDR3 here is CASTVGSGSYEQYF. Here the CDR3 DNA reads TGTGCCAGCACTGTAGGTAGCGGGAGTTACGAGCAGTACTTC.